A single sample gave rise to the 21 T cell receptor beta chains below, sequenced in a study of T cells in Graves' hyperthyroidism and ophthalmopathy. From RNA transcripts, TCR beta CDR3 regions were amplified. Initially, a first-round RT-PCR of the TCR CDR3 employed the HTBI primer set. TCRdb passed the multiplex PCR reads through MiXCR, listing each CDR3 protein once. In the table there are about 640,000 distinct CDR3 sequences, about 14% of which are singletons. Input material: blood. The receptor set was obtained from a woman aged 45-65 years with Graves' ophthalmopathy.

This clonotype came up many times. The chain carries TRBV6-2 or TRBV6-3 and TRBJ1-5; possible D gene TRBD1, 5 bases. The germline V gene has CDR1 MNHEY and CDR2 SVGEGT. The CDR3 spans 12 residues. Trimming took off 5 bases at V and 4 bases at J, with 6 bases between the two ends. In DNA form, the CDR3 reads TGTGCCAGCAGTCGGGGGAATCAGCCCCAGCATTTT. This translates into CASSRGNQPQHF.

This clonotype was seen ten or more times. The V and J genes are TRBV20-1 and TRBJ2-1; TRBD2 might be the D (5 bases). V lost 3 bases and J 0 bases, leaving 12 bases between the germline ends. Germline lookup yields CDR1 DFQATT and CDR2 SNEGSKA (reference sequence). The CDR3 covers 15 residues. The CDR3 sequence: CSASQAGRSYNEQFF. CDR3 nucleotides: TGCAGTGCTAGTCAGGCGGGCCGCTCCTACAATGAGCAGTTCTTC.

This clonotype has ten or more counts. The rearrangement links TRBV30 to TRBJ2-1; 11 nucleotides agree with TRBD2. Germline assignment: CDR1 GTSNPN and CDR2 SVGIG (reference sequence). With V trimmed by 8 bases and J by 6 bases, 9 bases remained unmatched. This CDR3 contains 14 residues. The CDR3 reads CARKLAGVPNEQFF. The CDR3 nucleotides read TGTGCCCGTAAACTAGCGGGAGTCCCCAATGAGCAGTTCTTC.

This clonotype was recorded at least ten times. J is TRBJ2-7 and V is TRBV20-1, with 8 bases aligning to TRBD2. V was clipped by 3 bases and J by 0 bases; unmatched bases: 4. Germline V gene data show CDR1 as DFQATT and CDR2 as SNEGSKA (reference sequence). The CDR3 loop spans 14 amino acids. CDR3 in DNA: TGCAGTGCTAGTGCGAGCGGGAGCTCCTACGAGCAGTACTTC. Encoded protein: CSASASGSSYEQYF.

There are many counts of this clonotype. The V call is TRBV11-3, the J call TRBJ2-7; 9 bases are shared with TRBD1. The CDR3 contains 13 residues. Germline-derived CDR1 and CDR2 are SGHNT and YENEEA. V trimming: 8 bases; J trimming: 3 bases; junction bases outside the gene matches: 5. DNA for the CDR3: TGTGCCAGCGGGACAGGGCCTTACTACGAGCAGTACTTC. It codes for CASGTGPYYEQYF. Together with reference TRBV11-3 and TRBJ2-7, the CDR3 gives the full variable domain: EAGVVQSPRYKIIEKKQPVAFWCNPISGHNTLYWYLQNLGQGPELLIRYENEEAVDDSQLPKDRFSAERLKGVDSTLKIQPAELGDSAVYLCASGTGPYYEQYFGPGTRLTVT.

A word on this clonotype: A much larger clonotype is one base distant, so this may be a read error. The CDR3 protein is CAGSAGYRGYEQYF. CDR3 DNA sequence: TGTGCCGGCAGCGCAGGATACAGGGGGTACGAGCAGTACTTC. The chain uses TRBV9 and TRBJ2-7; TRBD1 aligns across 8 bases. The germline CDR1 and CDR2 sequences are SGDLS and YYNGEE. CDR3 length: 14 residues.

The V gene is TRBV30, the J gene TRBJ2-1, with TRBD1 matching 9 bases. The V segment lost 8 bases and the J segment 5 bases; nucleotides outside the gene matches: 10. Germline V gene sequence: CDR1 GTSNPN, CDR2 SVGIG (reference sequence). The CDR3 contains 14 residues. CDR3 nucleotides: TGTGCCCAAACAGGGGGCGGTCTAAACAATGAGCAGTTCTTC. It translates to CAQTGGGLNNEQFF.

As for this clonotype: This may arise from a read error, as a much more abundant clone is one base away. The V and J genes are TRBV20-1 and TRBJ2-7; D unclear. CDR3 length: 11 residues. Germline V lookup: CDR1 DFQATT, CDR2 SNEGSKA (reference sequence). The CDR3 loop reads CSARDGYEHYF. CDR3 sequence (DNA): TGCAGTGCTAGGGACGGATACGAGCATTACTTC.

This clonotype showed up many times. The CDR3 loop is CASSPPGSNTGELFF. The CDR3 DNA reads as TGTGCCAGCAGCCCCCCGGGATCGAACACCGGGGAGCTGTTTTTT. V and J are TRBV7-9 and TRBJ2-2, with D possibly being TRBD2 (5 bases). The CDR3 is 15 residues long. With 5 bases removed from V and 0 bases from J, the gap between germline ends came to 10 bases. Germline V gene sequence: CDR1 SEHNR, CDR2 FQNEAQ (reference sequence).

In this sample, this clonotype turned up many times. This chain joins TRBV28 and TRBJ2-3; possibly TRBD1 for D (6 bases). The V and J ends lost 5 bases and 4 bases respectively, with 19 bases between them. The CDR3 has 16 amino acids. Germline V gene data show CDR1 as MDHEN and CDR2 as SYDVKM. CDR3 region: CASSVGGAFTADTQYF. The DNA for the CDR3 is TGTGCCAGCAGTGTTGGGGGCGCATTCACCGCAGATACGCAGTATTTT.

Comments on this clonotype: A much larger clone sits a single nucleotide away, making a read error possible. The chain recombines TRBV10-3 with TRBJ2-3, with D perhaps matching TRBD1 or TRBD2 (5 bases each). V shed 8 bases and J shed 2 bases, with 17 bases lying between them. This CDR3 contains 15 residues. Germline loops: CDR1 ENHRY, CDR2 SYGVKD. DNA of the CDR3: TGTGCCATCGGGGGTATCGGGATGAACACAGATACGCAGTATTTT. Translated: CAIGGIGMNTDTQYF.

This clonotype came up many times. The chain has TRBV5-1 and TRBJ1-4; D gene uncertain. The CDR3 extends over 12 amino acids. Trimming removed 0 bases from V and 8 bases from J, with 5 bases in between. The germline V gene encodes CDR1 SGHRS and CDR2 YFSETQ. The DNA for the CDR3 is TGCGCCAGCAGCTTGGGTGGAGAAAAACTGTTTTTT. Its protein is CASSLGGEKLFF.

This chain uses TRBV27 with TRBJ2-3, with D possibly matching TRBD1 (6 bases). Trimming removed 5 bases from V and 14 bases from J, with 23 bases in between. This CDR3 has 14 amino acids. The V gene's germline CDR1 is MNHEY and CDR2 SMNVEV (reference sequence). CDR3 nucleotide sequence: TGTGCCAGCAGTCCCGACAGGTCCGTTCATACTCGGTATTTT. The encoded protein is CASSPDRSVHTRYF.

Concerning this clonotype itself: This clone may be a read error of a much larger clone one base away. J is TRBJ1-4 and V is TRBV2; no reliable D call. The germline CDR1 and CDR2 sequences are SNHLY and FYNNEI. Trimming left V 6 bases short and J 5 bases short, with 7 bases between. This CDR3 is 12 amino acids long. The CDR3 spells CASSRKNEKLFF. DNA of the CDR3: TGTGCCAGCAGCAGGAAGAATGAAAAACTGTTTTTT.

In its sample, this clonotype was seen a few times. The chain employs TRBV15 and TRBJ2-7, with TRBD2 identical over 10 bases. Germline V gene sequence: CDR1 LNHNV, CDR2 YYDKDF (reference sequence). The trim removed 2 bases at V and 3 bases at J, leaving 4 bases unmatched. The CDR3 sequence is 15 residues long. The DNA for the CDR3 is TGTGCCACCAGCAGAATAGCGGGAGGATTCTACGAGCAGTACTTC. Translation: CATSRIAGGFYEQYF.

This clonotype came up many times. The chain joins TRBV11-2 to TRBJ1-6; D is possibly TRBD1 (5 bases). The CDR3 consists of 16 residues. V was cut by 0 bases and J by 9 bases, with 15 bases left in between. Germline assignment: CDR1 SGHAT and CDR2 FQNNGV. The CDR3 bases are TGTGCCAGCAGCTTAGATAGCTATAGCAGGGCTTCACCCCTCCACTTT. Amino acids: CASSLDSYSRASPLHF.

The chain employs TRBV6-2 or TRBV6-3 and TRBJ2-3; TRBD2 might be the D (6 bases). The germline V and J ends were trimmed by 2 bases and 6 bases, with 6 bases remaining between them. The CDR3 has 12 residues. CDR1 and CDR2 (germline): MNHEY, SVGEGT. This CDR3 reads CASSYGRDTQYF. DNA for the CDR3: TGTGCCAGCAGTTACGGGAGGGATACGCAGTATTTT.

V gene TRBV12-3 or TRBV12-4 combines with J gene TRBJ2-1; TRBD2 is a possible D gene (5 bases). This CDR3 comprises 14 residues. Between the trimmed V and J ends, which lost 3 bases and 10 bases, there was a span of 16 bases. Here the CDR3 reads CASSFTLKTGEQFF. The DNA of the CDR3 is TGTGCCAGCAGTTTTACACTCAAAACGGGGGAGCAGTTCTTC.

This clonotype has only a few counts. The chain joins TRBV15 to TRBJ2-1, with D hard to call. Looked up from germline, CDR1 is LNHNV and CDR2 is YYDKDF (reference sequence). The CDR3 is 16 residues long. Between the trimmed V and J ends, which lost 4 bases and 3 bases, there was a span of 16 bases. The CDR3 DNA sequence: TGTGCCACCAGCACTGATCTAGGGATCAACTACAATGAGCAGTTCTTC. This codes for CATSTDLGINYNEQFF.

The chain combines TRBV15 with TRBJ1-5, with D perhaps TRBD1 (5 bases). Deletions cut 5 bases from V and 5 bases from J, with 19 bases between. The germline V gene has CDR1 LNHNV and CDR2 YYDKDF (reference sequence). The CDR3 loop spans 16 amino acids. For the CDR3, the DNA is TGTGCCACCAGCGCAATCCAAACCAGGGACGATCAGCCCCAGCATTTT. This sequence encodes CATSAIQTRDDQPQHF.

The V call is TRBV5-1, the J call TRBJ1-1; D might be TRBD1 (6 bases). CDR1 is SGHRS, CDR2 YFSETQ, per germline. V lost 3 bases and J 3 bases, leaving 15 bases between the germline ends. This CDR3 has 15 residues. The CDR3 nucleotides are TGCGCCAGCAGCTCCCCCTTAGCAGGGGACACTGAAGCTTTCTTT. Translating gives CASSSPLAGDTEAFF. The variable domain in full, completed from reference TRBV5-1 and TRBJ1-1, reads KAGVTQTPRYLIKTRGQQVTLSCSPISGHRSVSWYQQTPGQGLQFLFEYFSETQRNKGNFPGRFSGRQFSNSRSEMNVSTLELGDSALYLCASSSPLAGDTEAFFGQGTRLTVV.